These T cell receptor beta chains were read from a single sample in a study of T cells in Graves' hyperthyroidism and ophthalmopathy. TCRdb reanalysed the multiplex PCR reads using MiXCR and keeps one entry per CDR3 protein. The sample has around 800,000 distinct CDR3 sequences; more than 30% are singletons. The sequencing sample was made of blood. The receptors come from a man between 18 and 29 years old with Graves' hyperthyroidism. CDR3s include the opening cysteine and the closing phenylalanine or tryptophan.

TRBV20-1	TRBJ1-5	CSAAGTPGEPQHF
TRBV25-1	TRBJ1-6	CASSSKGFDSPLHF
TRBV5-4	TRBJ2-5	CASSFDGTAKFETQYF
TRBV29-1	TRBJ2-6	CSVVPGQGPGANVLTF
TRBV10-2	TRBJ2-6	CASSVPGAGANVLTF
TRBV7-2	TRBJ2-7	CASSLAGPLPYEQYF
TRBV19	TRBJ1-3	CASSMTGNPGNTIYF
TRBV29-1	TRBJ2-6	CSVTGDGGANVLTF
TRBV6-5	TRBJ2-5	CASSYEWDGQETQYF
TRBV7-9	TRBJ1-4	CASSLLGQEDEKLFF
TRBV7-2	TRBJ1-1	CASSSEGRSEAFF
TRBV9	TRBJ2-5	CASSGSSGSRETQYF
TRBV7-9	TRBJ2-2	CASSSRTGRDGELFF
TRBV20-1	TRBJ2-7	CSAYSAYEQYF
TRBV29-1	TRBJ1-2	CSVFGQGDGYGYTF
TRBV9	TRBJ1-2	CASSQGLSYGYTF
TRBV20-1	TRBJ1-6	CSASPGTGVNSPLHF
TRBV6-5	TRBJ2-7	CASSEVQSYEQYF
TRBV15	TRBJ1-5	CATSRDRVGSNQPQHF
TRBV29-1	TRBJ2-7	CSVEEPQGAGEQYF
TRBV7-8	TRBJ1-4	CASSLAALDRARREKLFF
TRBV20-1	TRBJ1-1	CSADRAAFF
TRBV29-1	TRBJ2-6	CSVGSGAGGANVLTF
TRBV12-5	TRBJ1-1	CASARNTPEAFF
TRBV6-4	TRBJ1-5	CASSAKGDSQPQHF
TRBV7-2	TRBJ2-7	CASSQVVAGYEQYF
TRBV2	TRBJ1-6	CASSETGPGSPLHF
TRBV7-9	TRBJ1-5	CASSLSGQGNQPQHF
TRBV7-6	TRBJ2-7	CASSFWTSTGEQYF
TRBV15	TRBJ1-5	CATSRGDQPQHF
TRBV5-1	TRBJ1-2	CASSFGGTPVGYTF
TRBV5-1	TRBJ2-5	CASRLEETQYF
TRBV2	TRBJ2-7	CASSEGKSYEQYF
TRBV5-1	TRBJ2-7	CASSLDGQGSDEQYF
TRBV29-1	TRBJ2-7	CSVKGTGSSYEQYF
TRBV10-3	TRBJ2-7	CASRGGQGGFLSYEQYF
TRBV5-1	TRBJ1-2	CASSLRIRGPFHGYTF